This TCR beta chain appears in the sequencing data of a study of blood T cell repertoires in COVID-19. Authors' methods: Estimates of nucleated cell counts were drawn from the amplification of reference gene primers. Assay used: immunoSEQ multiplex PCR; TCRdb lists only in-frame clones, some missing. V, J and clone size reflect that table, while D and trimming were determined from the DNA. The repertoire holds around 70,000 clones, with about four fifths as singletons. The CDR3 spans 16 residues. Per the germline V gene, CDR1 is SGHRS and CDR2 is YFSETQ. Trimming took 0 bases from V and 6 from J; bases not matched to a gene: 6.

The sequence was obtained from a woman aged 70-85 years with acute or convalescent COVID-19. Sequenced: peripheral blood. The gene calls are TRBV5-1 and TRBJ1-3, with 10 bases aligning to TRBD1. The CDR3 DNA reads TGCGCCAGCAGCTTGGGGGGGACAGGGGCCGAAAACACCATATATTTT. The encoded protein is CASSLGGTGAENTIYF. The variable domain in full, completed from reference TRBV5-1 and TRBJ1-3, reads KAGVTQTPRYLIKTRGQQVTLSCSPISGHRSVSWYQQTPGQGLQFLFEYFSETQRNKGNFPGRFSGRQFSNSRSEMNVSTLELGDSALYLCASSLGGTGAENTIYFGEGSWLTVV.